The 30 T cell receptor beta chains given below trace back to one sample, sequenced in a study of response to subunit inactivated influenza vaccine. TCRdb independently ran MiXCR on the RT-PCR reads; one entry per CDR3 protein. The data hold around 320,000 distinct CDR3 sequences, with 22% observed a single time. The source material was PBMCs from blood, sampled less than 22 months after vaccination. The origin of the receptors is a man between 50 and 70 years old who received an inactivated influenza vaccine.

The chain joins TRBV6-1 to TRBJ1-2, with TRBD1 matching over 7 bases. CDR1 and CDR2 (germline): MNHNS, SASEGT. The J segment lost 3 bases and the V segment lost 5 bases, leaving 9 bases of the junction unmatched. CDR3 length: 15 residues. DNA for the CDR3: TGTGCCAGCAGTAATACGACAGGGTGGGACTATGGCTACACCTTC. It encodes CASSNTTGWDYGYTF.

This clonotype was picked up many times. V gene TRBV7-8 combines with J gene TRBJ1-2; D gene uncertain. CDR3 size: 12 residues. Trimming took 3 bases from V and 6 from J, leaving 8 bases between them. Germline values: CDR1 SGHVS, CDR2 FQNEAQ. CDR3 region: CASSLGGDGYTF. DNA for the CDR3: TGTGCCAGCAGCTTGGGAGGAGATGGCTACACCTTC.

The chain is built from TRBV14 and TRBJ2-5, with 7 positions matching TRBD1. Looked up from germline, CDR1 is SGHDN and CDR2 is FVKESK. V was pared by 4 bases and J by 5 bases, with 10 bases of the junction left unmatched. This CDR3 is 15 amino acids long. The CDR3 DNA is TGTGCCAGCAGCCGGACAGGCCCATTAGTGGAGACCCAGTACTTC. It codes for CASSRTGPLVETQYF. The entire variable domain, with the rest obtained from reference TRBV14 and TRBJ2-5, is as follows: EAGVTQFPSHSVIEKGQTVTLRCDPISGHDNLYWYRRVMGKEIKFLLHFVKESKQDESGMPNNRFLAERTGGTYSTLKVQPAELEDSGVYFCASSRTGPLVETQYFGPGTRLLVL.

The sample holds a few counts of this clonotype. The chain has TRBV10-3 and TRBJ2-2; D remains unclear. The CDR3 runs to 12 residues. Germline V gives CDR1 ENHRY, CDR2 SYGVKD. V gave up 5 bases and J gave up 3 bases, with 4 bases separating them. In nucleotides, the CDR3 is TGTGCCATCAGTCATGACACCGGGGAGCTGTTTTTT. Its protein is CAISHDTGELFF.

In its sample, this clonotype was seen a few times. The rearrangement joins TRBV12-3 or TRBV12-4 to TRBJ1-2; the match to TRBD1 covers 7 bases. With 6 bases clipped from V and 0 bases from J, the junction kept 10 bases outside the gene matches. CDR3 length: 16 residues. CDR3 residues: CASSPRQGPANYGYTF. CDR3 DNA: TGTGCCAGCAGCCCGAGACAGGGTCCAGCTAACTATGGCTACACCTTC.

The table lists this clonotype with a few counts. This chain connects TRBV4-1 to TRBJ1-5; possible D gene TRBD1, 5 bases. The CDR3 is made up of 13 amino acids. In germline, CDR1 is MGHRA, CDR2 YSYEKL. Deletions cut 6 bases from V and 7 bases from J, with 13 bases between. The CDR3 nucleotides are TGCGCCAGCAGGAAAGGGGCGGGACAGCCCCAGCATTTT. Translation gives CASRKGAGQPQHF.

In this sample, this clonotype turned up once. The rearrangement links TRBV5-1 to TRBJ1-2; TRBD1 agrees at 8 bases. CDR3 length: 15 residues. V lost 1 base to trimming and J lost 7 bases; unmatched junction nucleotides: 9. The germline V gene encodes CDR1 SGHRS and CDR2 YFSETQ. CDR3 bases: TGCGCCAGCAGCTTGTATTCCAGGGGGCTCTCTGGCTACACCTTC. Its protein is CASSLYSRGLSGYTF.

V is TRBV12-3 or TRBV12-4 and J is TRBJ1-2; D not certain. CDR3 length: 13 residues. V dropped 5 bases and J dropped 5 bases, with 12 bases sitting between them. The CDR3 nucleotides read TGTGCCAGCAGTGGGGTTGGGTCTTATGGCTACACCTTC. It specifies CASSGVGSYGYTF.

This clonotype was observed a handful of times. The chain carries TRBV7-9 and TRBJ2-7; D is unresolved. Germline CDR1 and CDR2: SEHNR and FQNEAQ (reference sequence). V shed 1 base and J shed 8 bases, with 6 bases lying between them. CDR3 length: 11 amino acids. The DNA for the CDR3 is TGTGCCAGCAGCTTAGACCCTCAGCAGTACTTC. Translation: CASSLDPQQYF. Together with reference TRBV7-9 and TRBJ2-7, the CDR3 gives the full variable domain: DTGVSQNPRHKITKRGQNVTFRCDPISEHNRLYWYRQTLGQGPEFLTYFQNEAQLEKSRLLSDRFSAERPKGSFSTLEIQRTEQGDSAMYLCASSLDPQQYFGPGTRLTVT.

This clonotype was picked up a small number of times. The CDR3, as DNA: TGTGCCAGCAGTGAAGCGGGAGTGGGATCCTACAATGAGCAGTTCTTC. This gives the protein CASSEAGVGSYNEQFF. The chain has TRBV6-4 and TRBJ2-1; the match to TRBD2 covers 8 bases. Germline trimming cut 3 bases from V and 1 base from J; bases unmatched to any gene: 5. From germline, CDR1 is MRHNA and CDR2 SNTAGT. The CDR3 totals 16 residues.

CDR3 bases: TGCGCCAGCAGCACTCAGACAGGCTGGAATGAGCAGTTCTTC. Protein: CASSTQTGWNEQFF. The gene calls are TRBV5-1 and TRBJ2-1, with D possibly being TRBD1 (6 bases). The CDR3 sequence is 14 residues long. The germline V gene encodes CDR1 SGHRS and CDR2 YFSETQ. Trimming stripped 4 bases from V and 7 bases from J, with 15 bases between.

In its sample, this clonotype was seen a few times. The CDR3 protein is CASSYRQDNTEAFF. CDR3 DNA sequence: TGTGCCAGCAGTTACCGTCAGGATAACACTGAAGCTTTCTTT. This chain links TRBV6-2 or TRBV6-3 with TRBJ1-1, with D unresolved. Trimming removed 2 bases at V and 2 bases at J, with 9 bases between. Germline CDR1 and CDR2: MNHEY and SVGEGT. CDR3 length equals 14 residues.

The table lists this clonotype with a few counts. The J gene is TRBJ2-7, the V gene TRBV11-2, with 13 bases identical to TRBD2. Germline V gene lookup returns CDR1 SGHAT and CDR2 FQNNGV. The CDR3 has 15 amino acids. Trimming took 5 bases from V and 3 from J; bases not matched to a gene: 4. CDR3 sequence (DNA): TGTGCCAGCAGCCAGGGACTAGCGGGGAACTACGAGCAGTACTTC. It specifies CASSQGLAGNYEQYF.

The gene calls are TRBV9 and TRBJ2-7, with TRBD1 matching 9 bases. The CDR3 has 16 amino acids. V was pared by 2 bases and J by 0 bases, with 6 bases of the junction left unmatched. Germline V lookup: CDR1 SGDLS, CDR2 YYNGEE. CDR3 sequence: CASSVGTGFPSYEQYF. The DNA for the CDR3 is TGTGCCAGCAGCGTCGGGACAGGGTTCCCCTCCTACGAGCAGTACTTC.

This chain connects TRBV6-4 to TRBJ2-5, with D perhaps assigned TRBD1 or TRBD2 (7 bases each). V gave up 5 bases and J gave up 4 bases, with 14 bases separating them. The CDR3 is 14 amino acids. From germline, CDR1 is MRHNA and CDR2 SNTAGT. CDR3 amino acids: CASSLRGRGETQYF. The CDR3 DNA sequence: TGTGCCAGCAGTCTCAGGGGGAGGGGAGAGACCCAGTACTTC.

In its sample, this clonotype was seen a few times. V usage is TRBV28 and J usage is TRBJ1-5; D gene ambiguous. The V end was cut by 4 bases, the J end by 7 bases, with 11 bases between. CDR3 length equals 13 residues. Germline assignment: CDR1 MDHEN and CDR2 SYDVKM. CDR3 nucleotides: TGTGCCAGCAGTTCATTGCTGGCCCAGCCCCAGCATTTT. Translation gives CASSSLLAQPQHF.

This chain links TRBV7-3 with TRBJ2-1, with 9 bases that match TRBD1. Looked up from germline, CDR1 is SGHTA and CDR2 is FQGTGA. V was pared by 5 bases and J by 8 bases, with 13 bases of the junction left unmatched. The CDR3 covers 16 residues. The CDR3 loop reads CASSSEPYRGRDEQFF. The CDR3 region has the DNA TGTGCCAGCAGCAGTGAGCCCTACAGGGGGCGCGATGAGCAGTTCTTC.

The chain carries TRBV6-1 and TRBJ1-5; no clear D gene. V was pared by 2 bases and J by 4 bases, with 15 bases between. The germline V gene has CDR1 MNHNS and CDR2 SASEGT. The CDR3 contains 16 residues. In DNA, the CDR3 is TGTGCCAGCAGTGAATACTGGGCAGCCCGGAATCAGCCCCAGCATTTT. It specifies CASSEYWAARNQPQHF.

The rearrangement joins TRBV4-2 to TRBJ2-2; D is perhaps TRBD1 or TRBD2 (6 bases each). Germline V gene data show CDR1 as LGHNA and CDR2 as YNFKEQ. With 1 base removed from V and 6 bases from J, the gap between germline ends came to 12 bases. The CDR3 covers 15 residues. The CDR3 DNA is TGTGCCAGCAGCCAAGTGCAGGGGAGGTCCGGGGAGCTGTTTTTT. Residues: CASSQVQGRSGELFF.

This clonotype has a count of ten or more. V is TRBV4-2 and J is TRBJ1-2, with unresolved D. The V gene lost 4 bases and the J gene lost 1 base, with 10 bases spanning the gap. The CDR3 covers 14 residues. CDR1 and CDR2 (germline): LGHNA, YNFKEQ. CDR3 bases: TGTGCCAGCAGCCGTGAGACTCTTAACTATGGCTACACCTTC. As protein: CASSRETLNYGYTF.

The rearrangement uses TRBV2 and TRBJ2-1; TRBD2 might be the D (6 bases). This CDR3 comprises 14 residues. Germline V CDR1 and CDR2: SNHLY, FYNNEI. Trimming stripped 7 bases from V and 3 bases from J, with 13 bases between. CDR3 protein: CASTQSGVYNEQFF. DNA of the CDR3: TGTGCCAGCACCCAATCGGGGGTCTACAATGAGCAGTTCTTC.

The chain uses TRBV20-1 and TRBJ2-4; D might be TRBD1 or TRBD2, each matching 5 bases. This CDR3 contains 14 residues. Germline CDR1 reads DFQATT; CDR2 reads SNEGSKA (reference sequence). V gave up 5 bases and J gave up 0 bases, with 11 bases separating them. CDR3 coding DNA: TGCAGTGCTTCAGGGAGACTAGCCAAAAACATTCAGTACTTC. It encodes CSASGRLAKNIQYF.

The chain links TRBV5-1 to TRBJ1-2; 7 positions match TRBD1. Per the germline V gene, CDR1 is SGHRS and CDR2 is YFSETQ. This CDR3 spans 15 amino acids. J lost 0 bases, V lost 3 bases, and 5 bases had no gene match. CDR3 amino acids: CASSWGGTANYGYTF. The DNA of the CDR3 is TGCGCCAGCAGCTGGGGAGGGACAGCTAACTATGGCTACACCTTC.

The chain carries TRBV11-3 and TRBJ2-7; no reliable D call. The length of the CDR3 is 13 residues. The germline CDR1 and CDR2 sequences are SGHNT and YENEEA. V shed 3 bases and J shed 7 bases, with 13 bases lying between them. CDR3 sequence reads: CASSFGLAGEQYF. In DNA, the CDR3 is TGTGCCAGCAGCTTCGGCCTGGCCGGTGAGCAGTACTTC.

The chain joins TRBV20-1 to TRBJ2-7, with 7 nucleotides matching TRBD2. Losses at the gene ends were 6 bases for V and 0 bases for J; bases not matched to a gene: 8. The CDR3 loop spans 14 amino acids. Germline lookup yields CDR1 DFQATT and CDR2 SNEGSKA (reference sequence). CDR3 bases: TGCAGTGCCTTAGCGGGCCTAGACTCCTACGAGCAGTACTTC. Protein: CSALAGLDSYEQYF.

The CDR3 loop is CASSTPQGGLNTEAFF. The CDR3 DNA follows: TGTGCCAGTAGTACCCCACAGGGGGGCCTGAACACTGAAGCTTTCTTT. The V call is TRBV19, the J call TRBJ1-1, with 8 bases identical to TRBD1. CDR1 is LNHDA, CDR2 SQIVND, per germline (reference sequence). Trimming took 4 bases from V and 0 from J; bases not matched to a gene: 7. This CDR3 has 16 amino acids.

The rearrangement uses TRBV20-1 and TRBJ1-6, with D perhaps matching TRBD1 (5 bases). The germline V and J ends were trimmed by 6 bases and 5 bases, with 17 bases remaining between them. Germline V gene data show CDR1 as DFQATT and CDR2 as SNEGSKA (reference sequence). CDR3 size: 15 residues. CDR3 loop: CSASQRGFNNSPLHF. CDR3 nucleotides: TGCAGTGCCAGTCAGAGGGGCTTTAATAATTCACCCCTCCACTTT.

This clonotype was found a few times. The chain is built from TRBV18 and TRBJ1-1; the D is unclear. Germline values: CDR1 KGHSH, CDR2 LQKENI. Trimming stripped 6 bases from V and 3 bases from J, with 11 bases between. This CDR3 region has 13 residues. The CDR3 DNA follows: TGTGCCAGCTCCGCGGGGAGCTACACTGAAGCTTTCTTT. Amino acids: CASSAGSYTEAFF.

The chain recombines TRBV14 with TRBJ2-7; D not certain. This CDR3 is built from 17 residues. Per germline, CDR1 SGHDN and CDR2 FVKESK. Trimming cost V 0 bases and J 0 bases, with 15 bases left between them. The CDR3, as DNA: TGTGCCAGCAGCCAAGATGGGAACGGGCGTCGCTCCTACGAGCAGTACTTC. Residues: CASSQDGNGRRSYEQYF.

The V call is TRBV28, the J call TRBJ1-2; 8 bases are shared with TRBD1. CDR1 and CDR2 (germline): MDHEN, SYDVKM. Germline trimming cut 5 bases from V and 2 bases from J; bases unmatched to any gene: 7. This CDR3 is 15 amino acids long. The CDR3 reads CASSRQGTVNYGYTF. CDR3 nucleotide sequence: TGTGCCAGCAGTAGACAGGGGACGGTAAACTATGGCTACACCTTC.